This passage covers 5 T cell receptor beta chains from one sample sequenced in a study of T cell repertoires in cytomegalovirus infection. From the reads, TCRdb called clonotypes with MiXCR, one entry per CDR3 protein. The repertoire holds more than 50,000 distinct CDR3 sequences, with 25% to 40% as singletons. Which antigens these TCRs recognize remains unknown. The sequencing input was PBMCs, sequenced either directly or after in vitro stimulation (not recorded which). The source is a human donor in good health (CMV status not recorded). Some clones in this sample may be carry-over from other donors' samples.

DNA of the CDR3: TGTGCCAGCAGTGAAGCGACTACAGCCAAAAACATTCAGTACTTC. Protein: CASSEATTAKNIQYF. This chain connects TRBV2 to TRBJ2-4, with a tentative D call TRBD2 (5 bases). This CDR3 contains 15 residues. V was pared by 0 bases and J by 0 bases, with 6 bases between. Looked up from germline, CDR1 is SNHLY and CDR2 is FYNNEI.

Points on this clonotype: One junction end disagrees with the germline gene, perhaps due to a read error. The chain has TRBV11-2 and TRBJ2-2, with D perhaps TRBD2 (5 bases). There are 12 residues in the CDR3. Looked up from germline, CDR1 is SGHAT and CDR2 is FQNNGV. The CDR3 here is CANSFGVGELFF. CDR3 in DNA: TGTGCCAACAGCTTCGGGGTCGGGGAGCTGTTTTTT.

This clonotype was picked up a small number of times. The chain employs TRBV5-1 and TRBJ1-2; the D gene is possibly TRBD1 (6 bases). Germline V lookup: CDR1 SGHRS, CDR2 YFSETQ. V was pared by 4 bases and J by 0 bases, with 13 bases between. The CDR3 covers 15 residues. CDR3 DNA sequence: TGCGCCAGCAGCGGAGACGGGACAACTAACTATGGCTACACCTTC. Amino acid sequence: CASSGDGTTNYGYTF.

In its sample, this clonotype was seen many times. V and J are TRBV7-2 and TRBJ2-1; 13 bases are shared with TRBD2. The CDR3 covers 16 residues. V gave up 5 bases and J gave up 6 bases; unmatched junction bases: 7. CDR1 and CDR2 from the germline V gene are SGHTA and FQGNSA. CDR3 loop: CASSVTGTSGTNEQFF. In nucleotides, the CDR3 is TGTGCCAGCAGCGTCACCGGGACTAGCGGGACCAATGAGCAGTTCTTC. The variable domain in full, completed from reference TRBV7-2 and TRBJ2-1, reads GAGVSQSPSNKVTEKGKDVELRCDPISGHTALYWYRQSLGQGLEFLIYFQGNSAPDKSGLPSDRFSAERTGGSVSTLTIQRTQQEDSAVYLCASSVTGTSGTNEQFFGPGTRLTVL.

The CDR3 DNA sequence: TGCGCCAGCAGCGCGACAGGGGGGGATTGGACCCTCCACTTT. Translated: CASSATGGDWTLHF. The chain recombines TRBV5-1 with TRBJ1-6; 9 bases match TRBD1. The CDR3 sequence is 14 residues long. The germline CDR1 and CDR2 sequences are SGHRS and YFSETQ. Trimming cost V 4 bases and J 14 bases; bases outside gene matches: 10.